The sequence of this T cell receptor (beta chain) was determined in a study of T cells in Graves' hyperthyroidism and ophthalmopathy. RNA transcripts served as the template for amplifying TCR beta CDR3 regions. First-round RT-PCR targeting the TCR CDR3 was performed with the HTBI primer set. TCRdb independently ran MiXCR on the multiplex PCR reads; one entry per CDR3 protein. The sample includes a few hundred thousand distinct CDR3 sequences, 20% to 30% of them seen just once. Trimming took 2 bases from V and 8 from J, leaving 30 bases between them. Germline CDR1 reads SEHNR; CDR2 reads FQNEAQ (reference sequence). The CDR3 runs 19 residues.

The sequence derives from a man aged 45-60 years with Graves' hyperthyroidism. V gene TRBV7-9 combines with J gene TRBJ1-2; D uncertain. Material: blood. CDR3 DNA: TGTGCCAGCAGCTTACCTCGCAGGCCGGATCCTGAGCAGCAGGAGGGCTACACCTTC. Protein sequence: CASSLPRRPDPEQQEGYTF.